Following are 14 T cell receptor beta chains from one sample sequenced in a study of blood T cells in healthy people across ages. For the second PCR, which ran for roughly 6 to 12 cycles, a sample-barcoded 5' primer and a J-beta primer mix were used. One entry per CDR3 protein, called by TCRdb with MiXCR from the 5' RACE reads. The table records approximately 800,000 distinct CDR3 sequences, roughly 53% of them present only once. Sequencing was carried out using blood. The receptors come from a man aged 80 or over in good health.

The gene calls are TRBV3-1 and TRBJ2-7; 8 positions match TRBD1. After removal of 3 bases from V and 6 bases from J, the junction contained 10 bases not matched to a gene. There are 15 residues in the CDR3. Germline V gives CDR1 LGHDT, CDR2 YNNKEL (reference sequence). The CDR3 is CASSHWDRLGAEQYF. The CDR3 DNA sequence: TGTGCCAGCAGCCATTGGGACAGGCTAGGCGCCGAGCAGTACTTC.

This clonotype has a handful of counts. The V gene is TRBV20-1, the J gene TRBJ2-5, with 9 bases fitting TRBD2. Trimming at V came to 3 bases and at J to 5 bases, leaving 7 bases not matched to a gene. Germline CDR1 DFQATT, CDR2 SNEGSKA (reference sequence). There are 14 residues in the CDR3. The CDR3 here is CSARSSGSGETQYF. The CDR3 DNA reads as TGCAGTGCTAGGAGTAGCGGGAGCGGGGAGACCCAGTACTTC.

The V and J genes are TRBV20-1 and TRBJ2-1; 9 nucleotides align to TRBD2. Trimming at V came to 0 bases and at J to 3 bases, leaving 6 bases not matched to a gene. Germline CDR1 reads DFQATT; CDR2 reads SNEGSKA (reference sequence). The CDR3 totals 16 residues. This chain's CDR3 is CSARDVGLADYNEQFF. The CDR3 region has the DNA TGCAGTGCTAGAGATGTGGGACTAGCAGACTACAATGAGCAGTTCTTC.

This clonotype was seen a few times. This chain connects TRBV18 to TRBJ1-2; D gene uncertain. The V end lost 2 bases, the J end lost 8 bases, and 6 bases lay between the germline ends. This CDR3 is 11 amino acids long. CDR1 KGHSH and CDR2 LQKENI come from the germline V gene. The CDR3 spells CASSPGIGYTF. In DNA form, the CDR3 reads TGTGCCAGCTCACCAGGGATCGGCTACACCTTC.

This chain links TRBV2 with TRBJ2-1, with a possible D match to TRBD1 (6 bases). Germline CDR1 SNHLY, CDR2 FYNNEI. This CDR3 spans 12 amino acids. V shed 6 bases and J shed 9 bases, with 12 bases lying between them. The CDR3 DNA follows: TGTGCCAGCAGGCTATTAGGGGGTGAGCAGTTCTTC. It is translated as CASRLLGGEQFF.

The chain joins TRBV20-1 to TRBJ2-4, with 7 bases aligning to TRBD2. TRBJ2-7 explains the end of the DNA better; the J call may be wrong. Germline V gene data show CDR1 as DFQATT and CDR2 as SNEGSKA (reference sequence). The CDR3 length is 12 residues. The CDR3 nucleotides are TGCAGTGCTGGGAGGGTGACCTACGAGCAGTACTTC. It encodes CSAGRVTYEQYF.

This chain uses TRBV9 with TRBJ2-7; TRBD2 might be the D (5 bases). This CDR3 contains 15 residues. Trimming stripped 3 bases from V and 2 bases from J, with 15 bases between. The germline CDR1 and CDR2 sequences are SGDLS and YYNGEE. CDR3 residues: CASSGLGEGPYEQYF. The CDR3 DNA is TGTGCCAGCAGCGGATTAGGTGAGGGTCCCTACGAGCAGTACTTC.

This clonotype showed up just a few times. V and J are TRBV13 and TRBJ2-6; 9 bases match TRBD2. Germline V gene lookup returns CDR1 PRHDT and CDR2 FYEKMQ (reference sequence). V trimming: 1 base; J trimming: 2 bases; junction bases outside the gene matches: 3. The CDR3 spans 17 residues. CDR3 in amino acids: CASSLALAGTGANVLTF. For the CDR3, the DNA is TGTGCCAGCAGCTTAGCGCTAGCGGGAACTGGGGCCAACGTCCTGACTTTC. The full variable domain, its missing parts supplied by reference TRBV13 and TRBJ2-6, is AAGVIQSPRHLIKEKRETATLKCYPIPRHDTVYWYQQGPGQDPQFLISFYEKMQSDKGSIPDRFSAQQFSDYHSELNMSSLELGDSALYFCASSLALAGTGANVLTFGAGSRLTVL.

The J gene is TRBJ2-7, the V gene TRBV12-3 or TRBV12-4; unclear D gene. The CDR3 is made up of 13 amino acids. V lost 6 bases, J lost 5 bases, and 14 bases lay in between. Here the CDR3 reads CASSSSYPDEQYF. The CDR3 nucleotides read TGTGCCAGCAGCTCCTCCTATCCGGACGAGCAGTACTTC.

This clonotype was picked up a small number of times. The chain joins TRBV25-1 to TRBJ2-6, with no clear D. CDR1 and CDR2 from the germline V gene are MGHDK and SYGVNS. The CDR3 has 13 amino acids. The V end was cut by 0 bases, the J end by 6 bases, with 3 bases between. The CDR3 region is CASSEYKANVLTF. As DNA, the CDR3 is TGTGCCAGCAGTGAATATAAGGCCAACGTCCTGACTTTC.

This clonotype was seen once. V is TRBV5-1 and J is TRBJ2-3; 8 positions match TRBD1. Trimming removed 7 bases from V and 14 bases from J; junction bases left unmatched: 18. There are 14 residues in the CDR3. The germline gives CDR1 SGHRS, CDR2 YFSETQ. The DNA for the CDR3 is TGCGCCAGCGACTCCGGGACAGGCGTCAGATACGCGTATTTT. Protein: CASDSGTGVRYAYF. The whole variable domain, filled in from reference TRBV5-1 and TRBJ2-3, reads KAGVTQTPRYLIKTRGQQVTLSCSPISGHRSVSWYQQTPGQGLQFLFEYFSETQRNKGNFPGRFSGRQFSNSRSEMNVSTLELGDSALYLCASDSGTGVRYAYFGPGTRLTVL.

This clonotype was detected only a few times. The chain has TRBV29-1 and TRBJ1-1; TRBD1 aligns across 7 bases. Germline CDR1 reads SQVTM; CDR2 reads ANQGSEA. The CDR3 is 15 amino acids. The trim removed 7 bases at V and 4 bases at J, leaving 15 bases unmatched. The CDR3 bases are TGCAGCGCAGTCCGGACAGGAGGTTCTGGCACTGAAGCTTTCTTT. This gives the protein CSAVRTGGSGTEAFF.

The V call is TRBV28, the J call TRBJ2-5; D is undetermined. The CDR3 has 14 residues. The V end lost 3 bases, the J end lost 0 bases, and 8 bases lay between the germline ends. Germline V gene sequence: CDR1 MDHEN, CDR2 SYDVKM. DNA of the CDR3: TGTGCCAGCAGTTTTCGGTTGAACCAAGAGACCCAGTACTTC. Amino acids: CASSFRLNQETQYF.

This chain uses TRBV30 with TRBJ2-7; 8 nucleotides match TRBD2. Germline lookup yields CDR1 GTSNPN and CDR2 SVGIG (reference sequence). The V gene end was trimmed by 0 bases and the J gene end by 1 base; junction bases not matched to a gene: 8. The CDR3 length is 16 residues. The CDR3 DNA reads TGTGCCTGGAGTGTATATGGTAGCGGGGCTTCCTACGAGCAGTACTTC. Translating it yields CAWSVYGSGASYEQYF.